This TCR beta chain came from a study of cytomegalovirus exposure and HLA in healthy donors (dated by TCRdb to between 2016 and 2019). General notes on the study: An earlier analysis of 587 of the donors reported 250 to 350 Gb of sequence data and 117 million unique TCR beta sequences from 150 million to 200 million T cells. Roughly 300 gigabases of sequencing data and around 88 million unique TCR sequences made up an early release that covered nearly 650 HLA-typed donors. The genetic ancestry cluster associated with self-reported Caucasian donors included 65% to 90% of the roughly 390 genotyped donors. The study aimed to test whether cataloging public T cell receptors could reveal signatures of past pathogen exposure. The study used immunosequencing to profile the T cell repertoires of several hundred subjects and linked those repertoires to cytomegalovirus serostatus. Besides the first cohort of approximately 670 subjects, a separate validation cohort made up of 120 different subjects was used. To predict cytomegalovirus infection status, the study combined high-throughput TCR immunosequencing, statistical association of individual TCRs with disease status, and machine learning. To study patterns of TCR occurrence, a later analysis re-analyzed previously published TCR beta repertoires from hundreds of donors and added high-resolution HLA genotyping. The later analysis used no new phenotypic data to find candidate immune exposures, relying instead on TCR beta sequences and their occurrence across donors. In an earlier analysis of roughly 580 of the donors, high-throughput TCR beta sequencing was used to judge whether each TCR beta V gene segment behaved as functional or pseudogenic. Donor age, sex, ethnicity and CMV serostatus were compiled together with the repertoire data. Genome-wide SNP genotypes for about three fifths of the roughly 670 donors were used in a later genetic analysis, which treated that subset as a discovery cohort. All discovery cohort repertoires had been generated using a single sequencing platform. HLA typing covered class I and class II loci at four-digit resolution. The number of typed donors differed by locus: 629-630 for A, B, C, DRB1 and DQB1; 522 for DQA1; fewer than 610 for DPA1; and roughly 490 for DPB1. Several DR-DQ haplotypes were treated as single units for association and clustering because of strong linkage in the cohort. Among some 400 genotyped donors of the cohort, an average of approximately 240,000 unique TCR beta nucleotide sequences were sequenced per donor, about a sixth of them non-productive. General findings and caveats noted by the study authors: In a later analysis, some 17,000 TCR beta sequences were associated with specific HLA alleles at a false discovery rate of 0.05. According to the authors, the approach could potentially be generalized to other disease states and immunological phenotypes. A few of the identified cytomegalovirus-associated TCR beta chains were confirmed in vitro to be specific for cytomegalovirus antigens. A later analysis found that TCR association rates varied across HLA loci, with DRB1 alleles showing the most associated TCRs and HLA-C alleles the fewest. The study listed 150 to 200 TCR beta chains as associated with cytomegalovirus. According to a later genetic analysis, donors in an Asian-associated ancestry cluster had fewer N-insertions in productive TCRs than the approximately 630-donor mean. Linkage disequilibrium might explain the correlated functional status among segregating V segments, but an unknown experimental factor could not be ruled out. A further reported finding was that TCR beta sequences accurately predicted the HLA-A and HLA-B alleles for most subjects in the first cohort. A later genetic analysis associated a missense DCLRE1C variant with V-gene and J-gene trimming of TCR beta chains, and an independent cohort replicated the association. According to a later analysis, parvovirus B19, influenza, CMV and Epstein-Barr virus appeared linked to several top co-occurrence clusters. Most TCR sequences were observed very rarely across donors, whereas some public TCRs were present in many individuals. HLA typing was unavailable for some donors at each locus, so association tests used only the typed subset. The classifier was reported to diagnose cytomegalovirus status with high specificity and sensitivity in both the original and validation cohorts. The presence/absence analyses assumed that sequencing depth was roughly uniform across donors, and that assumption may not be true. Compared with equally common non-associated chains, HLA-associated TCR beta chains in a later analysis were more clonally expanded and had lower generation probabilities. The only immune exposure information available for the cohort was CMV serostatus. This cohort had only TCR beta chains sequenced, and the lack of alpha or paired-chain data limited which features could be detected. The sequencing pipeline was judged likely to have produced a cluster of highly shared sequence variants as a technical artifact. The earlier analysis of about 600 of the donors excluded approximately 17 rarely observed V segments, including chromosome 9 orphons, because counts were too low. When HLA alleles, especially DR and DQ, strongly co-occurred, TCR associations were difficult to assign to individual alleles. Some IMGT-functional V segments, including TRBV6-2 and TRBV6-3, could not be distinguished by the 87-base-pair reads and were therefore excluded. An earlier analysis of some 590 of the donors showed that most TCR beta V segments appeared in productive rearrangements either about 87% or about 30% of the time, which broadly matched IMGT annotations. Most CMV-associated TCR beta chains appeared to be HLA-restricted in a later analysis, and the HLA associations seemed to be driven largely by CMV exposure.

In regard to this clone: The antigen it binds to is not known. Qualities for individual bases were not recorded, and no much larger clone is one base off.

The cohort was made up of several hundred healthy bone marrow donors. All cohort members were sampled while nominally healthy, although unrecorded immune exposures were likely present. The donor tested CMV seropositive, placing the donor among the 289 seropositive members of the cohort. Each donor provided a peripheral blood sample, and peripheral blood mononuclear cells were used for TCR beta sequencing. The Qiagen DNeasy Blood Extraction Kit was used to extract genomic DNA from the blood cell samples. Library preparation used the immunoSEQ multiplex PCR assay. A mixture of 60 forward primers for TCR Vbeta segments and 13 reverse primers for TCR Jbeta segments was used in the multiplex PCR. A multiplex PCR assay on genomic DNA amplified the CDR3 region of rearranged TCR beta genes. Amplified TCR beta libraries were sequenced as 87-base-pair reads on the Illumina HiSeq System. Per the source publication's procedure: In a later analysis, tens of millions of unique TCR beta chains were counted across the roughly 700 repertoires, and some 10 million of these chains were shared by at least two donors. Raw reads were error-corrected and collapsed into unique sequences with a nearest-neighbor algorithm that merged closely related sequences to remove PCR and sequencing errors. CDR3 sequences were aligned to IMGT reference sequences to assign V, D and J gene segments. For a sequence to be retained, a match of at least six nucleotides to both a V gene segment and a J gene segment was required. Rearrangements were called productive when the CDR3 lacked stop codons and stayed in frame with V and J; all others were non-productive. Following IMGT convention, CDR3 was defined as the stretch from the second conserved V-encoded cysteine to the conserved J-encoded phenylalanine. Sequences without an unambiguous match to a single V gene segment were excluded from the earlier analysis of 450 to 650 of the donors. In an earlier analysis of a few hundred of the donors, V segments were called functional above 56.7% productive rearrangements and were called segregating when the between-donor standard deviation exceeded 5%. A statistical classification framework was developed to diagnose cytomegalovirus status using the catalog of TCR beta chain sequences. V and J gene assignment, in a later analysis, came from comparing TCR nucleotide sequences with IMGT/GENE-DB human TR gene sequences. In a later analysis, CDR3 sequences and most-parsimonious VDJ recombination scenarios were assigned using the TCRdist pipeline. In a later analysis, each TCR beta chain was defined by its CDR3 amino acid sequence together with its V-gene family, and reads without a unique V-gene family were excluded. To address suspected cross-contamination and a sequencing artifact, a later analysis removed a few hundred highly shared, low-generation-probability nucleotide sequences. For each public chain, a later analysis derived a clonal expansion index from normalized ranks of inferred template counts within each repertoire. Generation probabilities in a later analysis came from a VDJ recombination model fitted to out-of-frame rearrangements, and those results were checked against IGoR. In a later analysis, hypergeometric tests were used to score TCR-TCR, TCR-HLA and TCR-CMV co-occurrence, with a repertoire-size bias correction applied to TCR pairs. In a later analysis, false discovery rates were estimated by permuting HLA or CMV assignments 20 times. In a later analysis, co-occurring TCRs were grouped with DBSCAN, and TCRdist sequence similarity was added when clustering was performed within HLA-allele-positive subsets. Repertoires with fewer than 30,000 or more than 120,000 public chains were left out of co-occurrence clustering, as were about five repertoires with anomalous nucleotide sharing. In TCRdb, the immuneACCESS table is reduced to in-frame sequences with V and J assigned. These tables do not hold every clone; where another copy was compared, an unresolved V gene accounts for under half, and the others remain unexplained. V and J calls and clone size are those listed in that table; D and trimming were worked out from the DNA. This sample comprises about 190,000 clones, roughly 77% of them detected only once. The ten largest clones capture around 3.2% of the sample.

CDR1 and CDR2 (SGHRS, YFSETQ) derive from the germline V gene. Compared with germline, V lacks 0 bases and J lacks 2 bases; bases without a gene match: 4. From the cysteine up to the phenylalanine, the CDR3 has a length of 15 residues. Just CDR3 DNA is preserved here, 45 bases in frame from base 1. The clonotype comes from a woman between 25 and 40 years old in good health and CMV-seropositive. The chain links TRBV5-1 with TRBJ2-5; 7 bases in the middle match TRBD2. Material: PBMCs. The nucleotide sequence reads TGCGCCAGCAGCTTGGCGGGGGGAAAACAAGAGACCCAGTACTTC. Its protein reads: CASSLAGGKQETQYF.